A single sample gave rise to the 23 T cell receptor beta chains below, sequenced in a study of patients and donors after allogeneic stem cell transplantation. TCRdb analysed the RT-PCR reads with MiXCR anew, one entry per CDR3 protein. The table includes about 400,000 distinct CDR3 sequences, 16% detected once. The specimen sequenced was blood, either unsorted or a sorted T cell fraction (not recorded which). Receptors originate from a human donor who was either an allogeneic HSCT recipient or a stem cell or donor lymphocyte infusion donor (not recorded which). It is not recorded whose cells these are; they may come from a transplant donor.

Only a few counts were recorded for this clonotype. Here the CDR3 DNA reads TGTGCCAGCAGCAGCCGGGACAGGGCCAACTCCTACGAGCAGTACTTC. This translates into CASSSRDRANSYEQYF. V is TRBV2 and J is TRBJ2-7; 9 nucleotides align to TRBD1. The J segment lost 0 bases and the V segment lost 6 bases, leaving 9 bases of the junction unmatched. Germline values: CDR1 SNHLY, CDR2 FYNNEI. This CDR3 has 16 residues.

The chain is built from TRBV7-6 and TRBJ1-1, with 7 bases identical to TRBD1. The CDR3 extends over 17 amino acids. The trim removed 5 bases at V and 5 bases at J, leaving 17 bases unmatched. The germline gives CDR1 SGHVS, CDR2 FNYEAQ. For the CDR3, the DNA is TGTGCCAGCAGCACAAGACAGGGTTCGGGTGACGGAACTGAAGCTTTCTTT. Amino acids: CASSTRQGSGDGTEAFF.

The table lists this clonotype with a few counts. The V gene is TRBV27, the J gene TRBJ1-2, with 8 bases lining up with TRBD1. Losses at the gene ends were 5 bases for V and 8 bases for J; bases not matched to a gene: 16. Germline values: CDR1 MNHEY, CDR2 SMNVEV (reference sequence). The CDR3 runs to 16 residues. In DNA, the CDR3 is TGTGCCAGCAGTCTGGGCGGAGTCAGGGGGCAAGACGGCTACACCTTC. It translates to CASSLGGVRGQDGYTF.

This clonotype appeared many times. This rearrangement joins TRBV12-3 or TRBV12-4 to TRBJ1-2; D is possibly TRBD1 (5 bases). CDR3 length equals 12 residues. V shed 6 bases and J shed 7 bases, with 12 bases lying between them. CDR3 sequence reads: CASSNRDSGYTF. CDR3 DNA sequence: TGTGCCAGCAGCAATCGGGACTCTGGCTACACCTTC.

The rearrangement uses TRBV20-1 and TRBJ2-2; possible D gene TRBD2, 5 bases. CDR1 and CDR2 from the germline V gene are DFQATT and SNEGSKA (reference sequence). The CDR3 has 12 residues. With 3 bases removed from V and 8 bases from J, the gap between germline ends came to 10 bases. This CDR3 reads CSASGIPGELFF. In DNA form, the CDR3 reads TGCAGTGCTAGCGGGATACCAGGGGAGCTGTTTTTT.

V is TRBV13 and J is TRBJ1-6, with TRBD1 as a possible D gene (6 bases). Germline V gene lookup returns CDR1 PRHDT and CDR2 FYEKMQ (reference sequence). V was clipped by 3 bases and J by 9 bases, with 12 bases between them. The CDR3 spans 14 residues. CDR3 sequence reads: CASSFPGVGSPLHF. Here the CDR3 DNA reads TGTGCCAGCAGCTTTCCAGGGGTGGGTTCACCCCTCCACTTT.

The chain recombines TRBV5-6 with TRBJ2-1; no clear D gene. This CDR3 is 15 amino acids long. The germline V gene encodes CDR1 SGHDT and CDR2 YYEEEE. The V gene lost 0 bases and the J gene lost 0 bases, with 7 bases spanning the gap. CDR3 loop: CASSLDHSSYNEQFF. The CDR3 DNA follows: TGTGCCAGCAGCTTGGACCACAGCTCCTACAATGAGCAGTTCTTC. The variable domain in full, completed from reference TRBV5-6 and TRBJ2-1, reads DAGVTQSPTHLIKTRGQQVTLRCSPKSGHDTVSWYQQALGQGPQFIFQYYEEEERQRGNFPDRFSGHQFPNYSSELNVNALLLGDSALYLCASSLDHSSYNEQFFGPGTRLTVL.

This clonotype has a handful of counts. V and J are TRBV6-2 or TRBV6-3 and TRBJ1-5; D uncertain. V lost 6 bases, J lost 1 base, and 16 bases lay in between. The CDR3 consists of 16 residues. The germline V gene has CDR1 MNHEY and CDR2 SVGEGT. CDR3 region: CASRSRAQRSNQPQHF. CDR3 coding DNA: TGTGCCAGCAGAAGCCGGGCCCAAAGGAGCAATCAGCCCCAGCATTTT.

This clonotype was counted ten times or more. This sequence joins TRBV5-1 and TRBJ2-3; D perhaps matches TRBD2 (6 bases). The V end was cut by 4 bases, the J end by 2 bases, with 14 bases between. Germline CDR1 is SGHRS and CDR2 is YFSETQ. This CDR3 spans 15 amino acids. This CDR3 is CASSIAAPDTDTQYF. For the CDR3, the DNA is TGCGCCAGCAGCATAGCGGCCCCGGACACAGATACGCAGTATTTT.

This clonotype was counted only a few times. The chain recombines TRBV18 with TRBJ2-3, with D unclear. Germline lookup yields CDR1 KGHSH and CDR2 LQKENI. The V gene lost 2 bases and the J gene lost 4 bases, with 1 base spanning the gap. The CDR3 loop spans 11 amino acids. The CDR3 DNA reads TGTGCCAGCTCACCAGCAGATACGCAGTATTTT. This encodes CASSPADTQYF.

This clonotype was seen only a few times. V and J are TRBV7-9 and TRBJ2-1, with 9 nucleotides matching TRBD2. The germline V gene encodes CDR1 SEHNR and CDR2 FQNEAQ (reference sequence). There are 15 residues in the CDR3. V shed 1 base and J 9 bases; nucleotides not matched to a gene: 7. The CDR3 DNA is TGTGCCAGCAGCTTAGTCTCTAGCGGGAATGTTGAGCAGTTCTTC. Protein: CASSLVSSGNVEQFF.

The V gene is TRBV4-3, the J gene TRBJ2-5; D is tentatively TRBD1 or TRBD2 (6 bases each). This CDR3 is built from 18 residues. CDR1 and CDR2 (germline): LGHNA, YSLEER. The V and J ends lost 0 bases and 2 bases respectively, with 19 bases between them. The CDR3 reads CASSQDWRGTTPQETQYF. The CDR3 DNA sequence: TGCGCCAGCAGCCAAGATTGGAGGGGGACAACACCTCAAGAGACCCAGTACTTC.

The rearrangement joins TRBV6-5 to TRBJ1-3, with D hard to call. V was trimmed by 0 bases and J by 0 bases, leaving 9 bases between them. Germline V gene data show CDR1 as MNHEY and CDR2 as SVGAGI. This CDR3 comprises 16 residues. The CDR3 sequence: CASSYSALLSGNTIYF. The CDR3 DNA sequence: TGTGCCAGCAGTTACTCGGCGCTCCTCTCTGGAAACACCATATATTTT.

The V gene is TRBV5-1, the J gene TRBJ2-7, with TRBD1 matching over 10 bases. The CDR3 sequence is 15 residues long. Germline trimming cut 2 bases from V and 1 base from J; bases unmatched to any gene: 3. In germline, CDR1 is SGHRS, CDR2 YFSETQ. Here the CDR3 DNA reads TGCGCCAGCAGCTTAGGGACAGGGGTTTCCTACGAGCAGTACTTC. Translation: CASSLGTGVSYEQYF.

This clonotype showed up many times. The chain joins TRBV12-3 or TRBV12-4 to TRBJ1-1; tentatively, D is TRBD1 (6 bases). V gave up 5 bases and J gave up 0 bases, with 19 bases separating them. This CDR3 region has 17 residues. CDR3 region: CASSRRGILRLNTEAFF. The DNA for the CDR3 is TGTGCCAGCAGTCGTAGGGGGATCCTCCGACTGAACACTGAAGCTTTCTTT.

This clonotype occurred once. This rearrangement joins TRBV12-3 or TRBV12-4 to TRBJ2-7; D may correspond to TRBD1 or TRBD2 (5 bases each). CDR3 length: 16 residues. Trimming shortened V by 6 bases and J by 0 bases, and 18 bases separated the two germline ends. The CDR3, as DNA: TGTGCCAGCAGCCAAACCGGGGCTAGAAGCTCCTACGAGCAGTACTTC. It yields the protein CASSQTGARSSYEQYF.

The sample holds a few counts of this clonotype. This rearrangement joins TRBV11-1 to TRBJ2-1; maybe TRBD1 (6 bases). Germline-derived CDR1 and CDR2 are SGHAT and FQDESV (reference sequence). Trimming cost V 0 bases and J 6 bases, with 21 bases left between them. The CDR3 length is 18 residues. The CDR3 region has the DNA TGTGCCAGCAGCTTAGCTGGGGGCGCCATCAAACCACCCAATGAGCAGTTCTTC. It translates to CASSLAGGAIKPPNEQFF.

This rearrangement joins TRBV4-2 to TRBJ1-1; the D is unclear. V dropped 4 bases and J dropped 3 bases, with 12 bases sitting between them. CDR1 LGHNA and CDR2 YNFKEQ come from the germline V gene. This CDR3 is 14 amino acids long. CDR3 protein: CASSPRILDTEAFF. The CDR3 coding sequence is TGTGCCAGCAGCCCCCGCATTCTTGACACTGAAGCTTTCTTT.

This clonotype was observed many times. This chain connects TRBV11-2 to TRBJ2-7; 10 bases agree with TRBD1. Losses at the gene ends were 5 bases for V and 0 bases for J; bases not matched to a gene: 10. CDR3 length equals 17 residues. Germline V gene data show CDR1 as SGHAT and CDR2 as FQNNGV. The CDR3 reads CASSPTGGVPPSYEQYF. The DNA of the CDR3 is TGTGCCAGCAGCCCGACAGGGGGCGTACCCCCCTCCTACGAGCAGTACTTC. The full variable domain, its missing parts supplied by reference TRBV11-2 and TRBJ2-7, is EAGVAQSPRYKIIEKRQSVAFWCNPISGHATLYWYQQILGQGPKLLIQFQNNGVVDDSQLPKDRFSAERLKGVDSTLKIQPAKLEDSAVYLCASSPTGGVPPSYEQYFGPGTRLTVT.

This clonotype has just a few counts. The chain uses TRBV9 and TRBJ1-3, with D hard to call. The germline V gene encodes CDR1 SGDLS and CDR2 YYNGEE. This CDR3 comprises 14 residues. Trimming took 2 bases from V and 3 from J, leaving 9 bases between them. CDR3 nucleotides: TGTGCCAGCAGCGTCGGCCCCGGTGGAAACACCATATATTTT. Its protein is CASSVGPGGNTIYF.

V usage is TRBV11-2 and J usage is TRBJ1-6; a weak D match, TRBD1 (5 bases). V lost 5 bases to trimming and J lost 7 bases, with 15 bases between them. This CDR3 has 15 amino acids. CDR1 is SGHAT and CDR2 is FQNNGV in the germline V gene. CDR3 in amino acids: CASSHSGEGNSPLHF. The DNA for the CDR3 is TGTGCCAGCAGCCATAGCGGGGAGGGGAATTCACCCCTCCACTTT.

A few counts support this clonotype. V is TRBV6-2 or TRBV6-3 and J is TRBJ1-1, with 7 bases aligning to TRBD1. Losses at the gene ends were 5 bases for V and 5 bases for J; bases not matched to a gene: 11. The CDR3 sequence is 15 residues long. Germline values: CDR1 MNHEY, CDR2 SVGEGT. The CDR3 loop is CASSPIRQGRTEAFF. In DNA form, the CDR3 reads TGTGCCAGCAGTCCAATCCGACAGGGTAGGACTGAAGCTTTCTTT.

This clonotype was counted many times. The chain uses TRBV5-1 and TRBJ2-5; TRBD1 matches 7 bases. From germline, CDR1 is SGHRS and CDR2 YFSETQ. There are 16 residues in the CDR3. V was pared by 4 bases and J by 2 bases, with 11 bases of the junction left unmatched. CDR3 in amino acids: CASSQGTVEFQETQYF. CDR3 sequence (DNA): TGCGCCAGCAGCCAGGGGACAGTCGAGTTTCAAGAGACCCAGTACTTC.